These 29 T cell receptor beta chains were all obtained from the same sample, sequenced in a study of early T cells in non-severe SARS-CoV-2 infection. TCRdb reprocessed the 5' RACE reads with MiXCR, giving one entry per CDR3 protein. The sample contains under 85,000 distinct CDR3 sequences, approximately 10% of which appear only once. This specimen was whole blood, taken at baseline. Source of these receptors: an adult who was a healthcare worker with PCR-confirmed SARS-CoV-2 infection or an uninfected control (not recorded which).

J is TRBJ1-1 and V is TRBV6-5, with D maybe TRBD1 (6 bases). CDR1 is MNHEY and CDR2 is SVGAGI in the germline V gene. The V end was cut by 4 bases, the J end by 8 bases, with 11 bases between. This CDR3 comprises 12 residues. The CDR3 DNA reads TGTGCCAGCAGTTCAGGGGTCGGGGAAGCTTTCTTT. Its translation: CASSSGVGEAFF.

This clonotype was observed a few times. The CDR3 is CASSHGGVTDTQYF. CDR3 in DNA: TGTGCCAGCAGCCACGGAGGAGTCACAGATACGCAGTATTTT. The chain joins TRBV11-2 to TRBJ2-3, with D perhaps TRBD2 (5 bases). This CDR3 has 14 residues. CDR1 is SGHAT, CDR2 FQNNGV, per germline. V was trimmed by 5 bases and J by 2 bases, leaving 11 bases between them.

This clonotype was detected only a few times. This chain joins TRBV6-5 and TRBJ2-5; TRBD2 matches 14 bases. J gave up 5 bases and V 2 bases, and 4 bases lay outside the gene matches. Germline V lookup: CDR1 MNHEY, CDR2 SVGAGI. This CDR3 has 16 amino acids. The CDR3 is CASSYLGLAGAETQYF. CDR3 in DNA: TGTGCCAGCAGTTACCTGGGACTAGCGGGGGCCGAGACCCAGTACTTC.

V is TRBV10-3 and J is TRBJ2-7; a possible D gene is TRBD1 (6 bases). V dropped 3 bases and J dropped 6 bases, with 12 bases sitting between them. CDR1 is ENHRY, CDR2 SYGVKD, per germline. The CDR3 consists of 13 residues. The CDR3 spells CAISDIQGGEQYF. CDR3 nucleotides: TGTGCCATCAGTGACATACAGGGCGGCGAGCAGTACTTC.

This clonotype was observed at least ten times. The rearrangement links TRBV14 to TRBJ2-1; the D is unclear. Between the trimmed V and J ends, which lost 1 base and 12 bases, there was a span of 13 bases. This CDR3 spans 13 amino acids. Germline CDR1 reads SGHDN; CDR2 reads FVKESK. The CDR3 reads CASSQVRLSRQFF. The CDR3, as DNA: TGTGCCAGCAGCCAAGTTAGGCTTTCAAGGCAGTTCTTC.

This chain connects TRBV29-1 to TRBJ1-2; D ambiguous. There are 12 residues in the CDR3. Trimming removed 0 bases at V and 4 bases at J, with 6 bases between. Looked up from germline, CDR1 is SQVTM and CDR2 is ANQGSEA. This CDR3 is CSVEENSYGYTF. The CDR3 DNA reads TGCAGCGTTGAAGAAAACTCCTATGGCTACACCTTC.

This clonotype was seen many times. The chain joins TRBV11-1 to TRBJ2-5; the D gene could be TRBD1 or TRBD2 (6 bases each). The length of the CDR3 is 15 residues. CDR1 is SGHAT, CDR2 FQDESV, per germline (reference sequence). V gave up 3 bases and J gave up 0 bases, with 11 bases separating them. CDR3 loop: CASSFGGHYQETQYF. The CDR3 DNA reads as TGTGCCAGCAGCTTCGGGGGACACTACCAAGAGACCCAGTACTTC.

This clonotype was counted only a few times. This sequence joins TRBV7-2 and TRBJ1-2; the D gene is possibly TRBD1 (5 bases). V lost 1 base and J lost 4, with 13 bases in between. CDR1 and CDR2 from the germline V gene are SGHTA and FQGNSA. The CDR3 totals 15 residues. The CDR3 is CASSLVFGGGYGYTF. The CDR3 coding sequence is TGTGCCAGCAGCTTAGTATTCGGGGGAGGCTATGGCTACACCTTC.

This clonotype occurred a few times. The chain employs TRBV4-2 and TRBJ2-2; D call uncertain. The CDR3 covers 15 residues. CDR1 is LGHNA, CDR2 YNFKEQ, per germline. V shed 0 bases and J shed 3 bases, with 8 bases lying between them. Written as DNA, the CDR3 is TGTGCCAGCAGCCAAGATCGCGGCGACACCGGGGAGCTGTTTTTT. Translated, it gives CASSQDRGDTGELFF.

V and J are TRBV12-3 or TRBV12-4 and TRBJ2-2; D perhaps matches TRBD2 (5 bases). The germline V and J ends were trimmed by 3 bases and 5 bases, with 7 bases remaining between them. The CDR3 is made up of 13 amino acids. CDR3 nucleotide sequence: TGTGCCAGCAGTTTGGACTGGACCGGGGAGCTGTTTTTT. This codes for CASSLDWTGELFF.

As to this clonotype: A much larger clone differs from this one at a single base, so this may be a read error. The genes are TRBV7-2 and TRBJ2-4; a possible D gene is TRBD2 (5 bases). This CDR3 comprises 12 residues. CDR1 and CDR2 from the germline V gene are SGHTA and FQGNSA. The CDR3 DNA reads TGTGTCAGCAGCTTAGCGTCGGACATTCAGTACTTC. Its translation is CVSSLASDIQYF.

This clonotype appeared a few times. This chain joins TRBV2 and TRBJ2-3; no clear D gene. Between the trimmed V and J ends, which lost 4 bases and 0 bases, there was a span of 11 bases. This CDR3 contains 15 residues. In germline, CDR1 is SNHLY, CDR2 FYNNEI. The CDR3 bases are TGTGCCAGCAGTGTGTTGGGGAAGAGCACAGATACGCAGTATTTT. Translating gives CASSVLGKSTDTQYF.

This clonotype was picked up a small number of times. V is TRBV20-1 and J is TRBJ1-6, with D possibly being TRBD1 (6 bases). Trimming left V 3 bases short and J 7 bases short, with 13 bases between. The CDR3 covers 14 residues. The germline V gene has CDR1 DFQATT and CDR2 SNEGSKA (reference sequence). The CDR3 DNA reads as TGCAGTGCTAGCACAGACAGGAAGAATTCACCCCTCCACTTT. Translating it yields CSASTDRKNSPLHF.

In this sample, this clonotype turned up many times. The chain recombines TRBV20-1 with TRBJ2-7, with 10 bases matching TRBD2. The CDR3 is made up of 15 amino acids. Germline CDR1 reads DFQATT; CDR2 reads SNEGSKA (reference sequence). V was clipped by 5 bases and J by 0 bases; unmatched bases: 7. The CDR3 sequence is CSAAGTSDSSYEQYF. As DNA, the CDR3 is TGCAGTGCTGCCGGGACTAGCGATAGCTCCTACGAGCAGTACTTC.

A few counts support this clonotype. This chain joins TRBV7-2 and TRBJ2-2; possible D gene TRBD2, 7 bases. Trimming removed 11 bases from V and 6 bases from J, with 19 bases in between. Looked up from germline, CDR1 is SGHTA and CDR2 is FQGNSA. The CDR3 has 14 residues. The CDR3 region is CARSPGGVSGELFF. The CDR3 region has the DNA TGTGCCCGGTCCCCGGGGGGCGTTTCCGGGGAGCTGTTTTTT.

This clonotype was seen more than once but under ten times. The chain links TRBV10-3 to TRBJ2-5, with 10 bases matching TRBD1. Germline assignment: CDR1 ENHRY and CDR2 SYGVKD. This CDR3 has 15 residues. The J segment lost 9 bases and the V segment lost 5 bases, leaving 12 bases of the junction unmatched. CDR3 DNA sequence: TGTGCCATCAGTAAGGACAGGGGGACCCTTGAGGCCCAGTACTTC. It encodes CAISKDRGTLEAQYF.

The V call is TRBV4-2, the J call TRBJ2-7; D is possibly TRBD2 (6 bases). CDR3 size: 18 residues. Germline V gives CDR1 LGHNA, CDR2 YNFKEQ. V was clipped by 0 bases and J by 1 base, with 19 bases between them. CDR3 in amino acids: CASSQDLAGKSFSYEQYF. CDR3 DNA sequence: TGTGCCAGCAGCCAAGATCTTGCGGGGAAGTCTTTTTCCTACGAGCAGTACTTC.

This clonotype was observed a handful of times. V and J are TRBV5-6 and TRBJ1-5, with 7 bases lining up with TRBD1. Germline V gene sequence: CDR1 SGHDT, CDR2 YYEEEE. The CDR3 runs 15 residues. With V trimmed by 3 bases and J by 2 bases, 5 bases remained unmatched. DNA of the CDR3: TGTGCCAGCAGCTATACAGGGGTTGGCAATCAGCCCCAGCATTTT. Amino acid sequence: CASSYTGVGNQPQHF.

This clonotype was counted at least ten times. The chain combines TRBV4-1 with TRBJ1-6, with D possibly matching TRBD1 (5 bases). This CDR3 has 17 amino acids. Deletions cut 0 bases from V and 7 bases from J, with 16 bases between. Germline lookup yields CDR1 MGHRA and CDR2 YSYEKL. The DNA of the CDR3 is TGCGCCAGCAGCCAAGATCTGATGTCAGGGCGAAATTCACCCCTCCACTTT. It yields the protein CASSQDLMSGRNSPLHF.

V usage is TRBV11-2 and J usage is TRBJ2-7; TRBD2 might be the D (5 bases). Trimming took 1 base from V and 2 from J, leaving 12 bases between them. Germline assignment: CDR1 SGHAT and CDR2 FQNNGV. The CDR3 length is 15 residues. The CDR3 region has the DNA TGTGCCAGCAGCTTAGGGCCAGCGGCAACCTACGAGCAGTACTTC. The encoded protein is CASSLGPAATYEQYF.

The table lists this clonotype with a few counts. CDR3 protein: CSARPGTDYNEQFF. CDR3 coding DNA: TGCAGTGCTAGACCCGGGACTGACTACAATGAGCAGTTCTTC. This sequence joins TRBV20-1 and TRBJ2-1; maybe TRBD2 (6 bases). Germline CDR1 reads DFQATT; CDR2 reads SNEGSKA (reference sequence). The CDR3 consists of 14 residues. V was trimmed by 2 bases and J by 3 bases, leaving 11 bases between them.

The chain is built from TRBV11-3 and TRBJ2-1, with D perhaps matching TRBD1 (6 bases). Trimming shortened V by 5 bases and J by 10 bases, and 9 bases separated the two germline ends. The CDR3 is made up of 11 amino acids. Germline-derived CDR1 and CDR2 are SGHNT and YENEEA. For the CDR3, the DNA is TGTGCCAGCAGCCCCGACAGGGAGCAGTTCTTC. Protein product: CASSPDREQFF.

This clonotype occurred many times. The rearrangement links TRBV12-3 or TRBV12-4 to TRBJ1-5; perhaps TRBD1 as D (5 bases). The CDR3 extends over 14 amino acids. V shed 1 base and J shed 4 bases, with 8 bases lying between them. CDR3 bases: TGTGCCAGCAGTTTAGGGGGCCCAAATCAGCCCCAGCATTTT. Its protein is CASSLGGPNQPQHF.

The genes are TRBV19 and TRBJ2-3, with a possible D match to TRBD2 (7 bases). This CDR3 spans 17 amino acids. Germline V gene lookup returns CDR1 LNHDA and CDR2 SQIVND (reference sequence). The V gene lost 7 bases and the J gene lost 1 base, with 21 bases spanning the gap. In DNA, the CDR3 is TGTGCCAGTACTGGGGGCGGGAGAGGTGGAGGCACAGATACGCAGTATTTT. Translation: CASTGGGRGGGTDTQYF. Looking up the rest from reference TRBV19 and TRBJ2-3 gives the full variable domain: DGGITQSPKYLFRKEGQNVTLSCEQNLNHDAMYWYRQDPGQGLRLIYYSQIVNDFQKGDIAEGYSVSREKKESFPLTVTSAQKNPTAFYLCASTGGGRGGGTDTQYFGPGTRLTVL.

This clonotype came up a few times. The chain links TRBV25-1 to TRBJ2-7, with D possibly being TRBD1 (6 bases). The CDR3 loop spans 13 amino acids. In germline, CDR1 is MGHDK, CDR2 SYGVNS. With 7 bases removed from V and 5 bases from J, the gap between germline ends came to 15 bases. CDR3: CASTSIGTNEQYF. DNA for the CDR3: TGTGCCAGCACTTCAATTGGGACAAACGAGCAGTACTTC.

This clonotype was counted ten times or more. This chain connects TRBV12-3 or TRBV12-4 to TRBJ1-2, with 9 bases that match TRBD1. V lost 6 bases and J lost 2; bases outside the gene matches: 7. This CDR3 has 15 amino acids. The CDR3 nucleotides read TGTGCCAGCAGCCACTGGACAGGGGCCAACTATGGCTACACCTTC. This encodes CASSHWTGANYGYTF.

The chain is built from TRBV5-1 and TRBJ2-1; 7 bases agree with TRBD1. Germline lookup yields CDR1 SGHRS and CDR2 YFSETQ. V lost 1 base, J lost 6 bases, and 10 bases stayed unmatched. There are 16 residues in the CDR3. DNA of the CDR3: TGCGCCAGCAGCTTGCGAAACAGGGGCACTACCAATGAGCAGTTCTTC. The encoded protein is CASSLRNRGTTNEQFF.

There are a few counts of this clonotype. The rearrangement joins TRBV6-1 to TRBJ2-3, with D possibly being TRBD1 or TRBD2 (5 bases each). Looked up from germline, CDR1 is MNHNS and CDR2 is SASEGT. Trimming left V 4 bases short and J 3 bases short, with 5 bases between. This CDR3 region has 12 residues. CDR3 DNA: TGTGCCAGCAGTGGGGGGACAGATACGCAGTATTTT. It yields the protein CASSGGTDTQYF.

This clonotype was picked up a small number of times. This sequence joins TRBV20-1 and TRBJ2-1; no clear D gene. CDR1 and CDR2 from the germline V gene are DFQATT and SNEGSKA (reference sequence). The CDR3 spans 12 residues. V lost 0 bases and J lost 3, with 3 bases in between. CDR3 nucleotide sequence: TGCAGTGCTAGAGACGGCTACAATGAGCAGTTCTTC. As protein: CSARDGYNEQFF.